The table lists the clone carrying this T cell receptor (beta chain) with a count of one. Antigen unknown. Measured with immunoSEQ multiplex PCR; TCRdb has only the in-frame clones, and not every one. This sample yields about 51,000 clones, of which roughly 86% are seen a single time; 16% belongs to the top ten. With 4 bases removed from V and 4 bases from J, the gap between germline ends came to 11 bases. The CDR3 spans 14 residues. Germline V CDR1 and CDR2: SNHLY, FYNNEI. The sample originates from a study of PD-L1 blockade in urothelial cancer. Study as a whole: Individuals in the cohort had been given 0 to 3 earlier chemotherapy regimens. Investigators checked blood 3 weeks (second dose) and 6 weeks after treatment start. Blood gave a median about 150,000 T cells. Study-level results: Those with durable benefit had larger increases in tumor-associated blood clones at 3 weeks.

This sample comprised PBMCs, obtained around atezolizumab (anti-PD-L1) treatment. This clonotype was obtained from a man in his 60s with urothelial cancer. The gene calls are TRBV2 and TRBJ1-5; D unresolved. This CDR3 reads CASSVFSGNQPQHF. The CDR3 DNA reads as TGTGCCAGCAGTGTCTTCTCGGGGAATCAGCCCCAGCATTTT.